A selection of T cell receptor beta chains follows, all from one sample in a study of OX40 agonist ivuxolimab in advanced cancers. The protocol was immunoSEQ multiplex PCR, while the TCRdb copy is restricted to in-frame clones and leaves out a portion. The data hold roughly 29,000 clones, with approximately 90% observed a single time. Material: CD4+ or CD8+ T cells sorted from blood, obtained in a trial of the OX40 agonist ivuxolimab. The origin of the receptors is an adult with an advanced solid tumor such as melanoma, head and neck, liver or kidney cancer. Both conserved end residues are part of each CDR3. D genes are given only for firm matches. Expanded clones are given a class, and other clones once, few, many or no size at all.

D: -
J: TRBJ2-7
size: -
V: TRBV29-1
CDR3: CSVAPGNPYEQYF
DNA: TGCAGCGTTGCCCCAGGGAACCCCTACGAGCAGTACTTC

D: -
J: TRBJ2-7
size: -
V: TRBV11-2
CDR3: CASSFGQGGEQYF
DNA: TGTGCCAGCAGCTTTGGCCAGGGAGGCGAGCAGTACTTC

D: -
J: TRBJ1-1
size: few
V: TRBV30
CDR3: CAWTETLNTEAFF
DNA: TGTGCCTGGACGGAGACCCTCAACACTGAAGCTTTCTTT

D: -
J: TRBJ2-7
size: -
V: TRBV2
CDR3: CASSDFRLTYEQYF
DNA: TGTGCCAGCAGTGACTTTAGACTTACCTACGAGCAGTACTTC

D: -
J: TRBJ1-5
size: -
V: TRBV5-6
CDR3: CASSLGGGAGNQPQHF
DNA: TGTGCCAGCAGCCTGGGTGGGGGGGCAGGCAATCAGCCCCAGCATTTT

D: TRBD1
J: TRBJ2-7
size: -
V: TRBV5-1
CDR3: CASSPTGVHEQYF
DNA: TGCGCCAGCAGCCCGACAGGGGTACACGAGCAGTACTTC

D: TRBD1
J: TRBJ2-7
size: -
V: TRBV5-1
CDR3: CASSLSPGQGSYEQYF
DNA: TGCGCCAGCAGCTTGTCTCCGGGACAGGGGTCCTACGAGCAGTACTTC

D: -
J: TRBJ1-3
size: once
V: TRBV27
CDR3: CASGRIRDTIYF
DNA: TGTGCCAGCGGTCGGATACGGGACACCATATATTTT

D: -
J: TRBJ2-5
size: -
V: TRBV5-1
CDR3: CASSLGRVAETQYF
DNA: TGCGCCAGCAGCTTGGGAAGGGTAGCAGAGACCCAGTACTTC

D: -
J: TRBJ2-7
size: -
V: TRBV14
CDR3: CASSWTVGEQYF
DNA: TGTGCCAGCAGCTGGACAGTGGGGGAGCAGTACTTC

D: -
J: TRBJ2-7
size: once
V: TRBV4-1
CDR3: CASSQVWGRASYEQYF
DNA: TGCGCCAGCAGCCAAGTGTGGGGCAGGGCGAGCTACGAGCAGTACTTC

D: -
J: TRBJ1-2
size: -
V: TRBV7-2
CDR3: CASSLDLGVGLDGYTF
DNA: TGTGCCAGCAGCTTAGATCTTGGGGTGGGTTTGGATGGCTACACCTTC

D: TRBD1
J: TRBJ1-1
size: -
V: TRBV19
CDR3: CASIAGTGSTEAFF
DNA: TGTGCCAGTATAGCCGGGACAGGGAGCACTGAAGCTTTCTTT

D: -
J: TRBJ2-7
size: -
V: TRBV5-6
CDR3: CASSLTAGYEQYF
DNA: TGTGCCAGCAGCTTGACCGCGGGGTACGAGCAGTACTTC

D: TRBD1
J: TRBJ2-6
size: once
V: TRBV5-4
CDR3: CASSLIDTRGPGANVLTF
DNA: TGTGCCAGCAGCCTAATAGATACCAGGGGGCCCGGGGCCAACGTCCTGACTTTC

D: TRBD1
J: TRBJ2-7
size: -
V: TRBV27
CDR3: CASSFFRTGATSSYEQYF
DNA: TGTGCCAGCAGTTTTTTCAGGACAGGGGCGACGAGCTCCTACGAGCAGTACTTC

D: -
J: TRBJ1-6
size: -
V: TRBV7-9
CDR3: CASSVEQGLGSPLHF
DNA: TGTGCCAGCAGCGTCGAACAGGGTCTAGGTTCACCCCTCCACTTT

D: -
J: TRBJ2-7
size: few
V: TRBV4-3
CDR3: CASSQDPQVTYEQYF
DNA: TGCGCCAGCAGCCAAGATCCTCAGGTTACCTACGAGCAGTACTTC

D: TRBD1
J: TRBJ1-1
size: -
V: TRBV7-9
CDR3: CASSLPQGTGIMNTEAFF
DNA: TGTGCCAGCAGCTTACCACAGGGGACAGGCATTATGAACACTGAAGCTTTCTTT

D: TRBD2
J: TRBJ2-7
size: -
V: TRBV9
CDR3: CASSAGTSGTYEQYF
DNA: TGTGCCAGCAGCGCCGGGACTAGCGGAACCTACGAGCAGTACTTC

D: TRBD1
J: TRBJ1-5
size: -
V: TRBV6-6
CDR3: CASSYLQGYQPQHF
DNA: TGTGCCAGCAGTTATCTACAGGGGTATCAGCCCCAGCATTTT

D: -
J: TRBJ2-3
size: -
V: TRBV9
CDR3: CASSVGGIADTQYF
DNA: TGTGCCAGCAGCGTAGGCGGGATTGCAGATACGCAGTATTTT

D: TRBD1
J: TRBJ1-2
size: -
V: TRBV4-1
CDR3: CASSPIQGSLVGYTF
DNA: TGCGCCAGCAGCCCGATACAGGGGAGCTTGGTGGGCTACACCTTC

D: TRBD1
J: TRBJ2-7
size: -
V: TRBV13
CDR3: CASSPRGQGLYEQYF
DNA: TGTGCCAGCAGCCCCCGGGGACAGGGACTCTACGAGCAGTACTTC

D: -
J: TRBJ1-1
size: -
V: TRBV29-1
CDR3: CSVTGNTEAFF
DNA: TGCAGCGTGACCGGAAACACTGAAGCTTTCTTT

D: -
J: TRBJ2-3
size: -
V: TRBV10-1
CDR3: CASSESGDTQYF
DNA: TGCGCCAGCAGTGAGTCTGGAGATACGCAGTATTTT

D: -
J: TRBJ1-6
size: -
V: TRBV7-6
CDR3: CASSLNRASPLHF
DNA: TGTGCCAGCAGCCTAAACAGGGCTTCACCCCTCCACTTT

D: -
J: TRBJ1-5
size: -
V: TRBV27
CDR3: CASSKRTANPSNQPQHF
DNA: TGTGCCAGCAGCAAAAGGACAGCTAACCCTAGCAATCAGCCCCAGCATTTT

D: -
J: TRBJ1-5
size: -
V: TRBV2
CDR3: CASRGGNQPQHF
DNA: TGTGCCAGCAGAGGGGGCAATCAGCCCCAGCATTTT

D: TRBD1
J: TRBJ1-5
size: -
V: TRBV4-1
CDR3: CASSQQGANQPQHF
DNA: TGCGCCAGCAGCCAACAGGGGGCTAATCAGCCCCAGCATTTT

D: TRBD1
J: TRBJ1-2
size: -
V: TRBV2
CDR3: CASSESGGAEQDYGYTF
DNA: TGTGCCAGCAGTGAATCAGGGGGGGCAGAACAGGATTATGGCTACACCTTC

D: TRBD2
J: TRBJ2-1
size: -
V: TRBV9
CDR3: CASSVVPGGPLNEQFF
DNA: TGTGCCAGCAGCGTAGTCCCGGGGGGACCCTTAAATGAGCAGTTCTTC

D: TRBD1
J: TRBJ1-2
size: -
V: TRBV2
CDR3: CASSDPGQEDYGYTF
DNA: TGTGCCAGCAGTGACCCGGGACAGGAGGACTATGGCTACACCTTC

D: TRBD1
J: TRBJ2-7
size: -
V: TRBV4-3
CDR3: CASSQGGDRVQWYEQYF
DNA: TGCGCCAGCAGCCAAGGAGGGGACAGGGTTCAGTGGTACGAGCAGTACTTC

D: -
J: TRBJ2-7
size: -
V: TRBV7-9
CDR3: CASSLSEVELEQYF
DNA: TGTGCCAGCAGCTTATCTGAAGTTGAACTCGAGCAGTACTTC

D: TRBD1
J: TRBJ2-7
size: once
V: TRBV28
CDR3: CASSFLQGAYYEQYF
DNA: TGTGCCAGCAGTTTCCTACAGGGGGCGTACTACGAGCAGTACTTC

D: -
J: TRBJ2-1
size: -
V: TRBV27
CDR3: CASNRAPGPYNEQFF
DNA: TGTGCCAGCAATAGGGCCCCGGGACCCTACAATGAGCAGTTCTTC

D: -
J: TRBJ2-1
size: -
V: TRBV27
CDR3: CASSFSAGQWNDEQFF
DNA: TGTGCCAGCAGTTTTTCCGCGGGACAGTGGAATGATGAGCAGTTCTTC

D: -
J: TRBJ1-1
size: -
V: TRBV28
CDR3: CASSLSLHNEHLNTEAFF
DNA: TGTGCCAGCAGTTTATCCCTTCATAACGAACATTTGAACACTGAAGCTTTCTTT

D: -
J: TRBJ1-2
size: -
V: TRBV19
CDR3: CASGSSTNYGYTF
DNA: TGTGCCAGTGGCTCAAGTACTAACTATGGCTACACCTTC

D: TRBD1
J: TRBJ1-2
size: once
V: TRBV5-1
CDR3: CASSPEPGQPYGYTF
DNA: TGCGCCAGCAGCCCTGAACCGGGACAGCCTTATGGCTACACCTTC

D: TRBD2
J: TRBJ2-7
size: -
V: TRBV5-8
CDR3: CASSPGLLNYEQYF
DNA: TGTGCCAGCAGCCCGGGACTACTGAACTACGAGCAGTACTTC

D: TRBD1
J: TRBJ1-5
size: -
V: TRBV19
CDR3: CASSPRQGNQPQHF
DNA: TGTGCCAGTAGCCCCCGACAGGGGAATCAGCCCCAGCATTTT

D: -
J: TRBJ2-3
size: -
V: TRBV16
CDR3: CASSQSAAAPRGTDTQYF
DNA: TGTGCCAGCAGCCAATCTGCTGCGGCGCCTCGAGGCACAGATACGCAGTATTTT

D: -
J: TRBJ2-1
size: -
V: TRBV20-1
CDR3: CSAGMGHEQFF
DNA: TGCAGTGCTGGGATGGGGCATGAGCAGTTCTTC

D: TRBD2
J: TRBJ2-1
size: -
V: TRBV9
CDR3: CASSAVYRGDNEQFF
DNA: TGTGCCAGCAGCGCCGTATATCGGGGGGACAATGAGCAGTTCTTC

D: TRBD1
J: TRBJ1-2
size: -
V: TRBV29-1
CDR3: CSVENRGGNYGYTF
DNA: TGCAGCGTTGAAAACAGGGGTGGTAACTATGGCTACACCTTC

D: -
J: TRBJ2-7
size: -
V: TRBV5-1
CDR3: CASSPWTDGEQYF
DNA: TGCGCCAGCAGCCCTTGGACAGACGGCGAGCAGTACTTC

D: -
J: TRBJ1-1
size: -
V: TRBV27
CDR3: CASSFSGQPNTEAFF
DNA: TGTGCCAGCAGTTTCTCGGGGCAGCCAAACACTGAAGCTTTCTTT

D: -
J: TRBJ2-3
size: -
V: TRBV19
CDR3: CASSLSTGTDTQYF
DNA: TGTGCCAGTAGTCTATCAACTGGCACAGATACGCAGTATTTT